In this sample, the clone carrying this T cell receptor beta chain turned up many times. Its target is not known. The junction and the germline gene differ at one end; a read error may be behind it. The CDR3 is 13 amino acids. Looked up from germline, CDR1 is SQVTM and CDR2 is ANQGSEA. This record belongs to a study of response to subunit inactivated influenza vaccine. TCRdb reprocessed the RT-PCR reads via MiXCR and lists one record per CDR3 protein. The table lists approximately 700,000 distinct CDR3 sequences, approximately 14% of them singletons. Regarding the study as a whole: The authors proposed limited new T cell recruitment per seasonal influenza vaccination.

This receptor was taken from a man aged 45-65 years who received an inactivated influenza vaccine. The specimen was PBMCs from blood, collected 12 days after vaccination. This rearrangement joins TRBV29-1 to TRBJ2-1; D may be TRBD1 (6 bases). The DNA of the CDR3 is TGCAGCGTTGAATCTACAGGGTACAGTGAGCAGTTCTTC. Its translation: CSVESTGYSEQFF.